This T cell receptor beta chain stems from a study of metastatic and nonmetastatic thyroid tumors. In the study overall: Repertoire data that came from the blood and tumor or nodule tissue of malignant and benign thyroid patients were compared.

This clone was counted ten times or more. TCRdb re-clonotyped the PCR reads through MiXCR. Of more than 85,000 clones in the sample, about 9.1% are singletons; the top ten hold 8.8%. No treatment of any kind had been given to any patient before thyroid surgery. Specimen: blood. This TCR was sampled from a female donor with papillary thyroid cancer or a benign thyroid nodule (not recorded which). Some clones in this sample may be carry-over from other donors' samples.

DNA of the CDR3: TGTGCCAGCCAGGAAGGTGAAAAACTGTTTTTT. Translated, it gives CASQEGEKLFF. V usage is TRBV2 and J usage is TRBJ1-4, with unresolved D. The length of the CDR3 is 11 residues. Trimming cost V 8 bases and J 7 bases, with 8 bases left between them. Per germline, CDR1 SNHLY and CDR2 FYNNEI. Together with reference TRBV2 and TRBJ1-4, the CDR3 gives the full variable domain: EPEVTQTPSHQVTQMGQEVILRCVPISNHLYFYWYRQILGQKVEFLVSFYNNEISEKSEIFDDQFSVERPDGSNFTLKIRSTKLEDSAMYFCASQEGEKLFFGSGTQLSVL.